This T cell receptor beta chain appears in the sequencing data of a study of T-cell reconstitution after alpha-beta-depleted transplantation in children. V dropped 4 bases and J dropped 2; count of bases not matched to a gene: 7. Germline CDR1 reads SGDLS; CDR2 reads YYNGEE. The CDR3 has 15 residues. Study-level results: Reportedly, only several hundred clones from non-depleted graft cells drove alpha-beta T-cell counts at about two months. Most T-cell counts and diversity one year after the transplant came from T cells that were newly produced. Some patients showed high day-60 TCRbeta diversity, which derived from surviving recipient T cells and thymic progenitors.

Unique molecular identifiers were used to barcode this TCRbeta library. TCRdb re-called the PCR reads through MiXCR, storing one row per CDR3 protein. Of tens of thousands of distinct CDR3 sequences listed, about 9.3% were seen once; the top ten hold 25% to 30%. For this clonotype: Antigen unknown.

The receptor was derived from a male patient between 2 and 15 years old who had a stem cell transplant for chronic granulomatous disease, so the T cells may come from the graft donor. This chain uses TRBV9 with TRBJ1-2; 8 bases line up with TRBD1. The specimen comprised PBMCs, mostly from graft donor cells, sampled 60 days after TCRalphabeta/CD19-depleted stem cell transplant. CDR3 protein: CASSTRQGTNYGYTF. Here the CDR3 DNA reads TGTGCCAGCAGCACCCGACAGGGGACGAACTATGGCTACACCTTC. Drawing the rest from reference TRBV9 and TRBJ1-2, the complete variable domain is DSGVTQTPKHLITATGQRVTLRCSPRSGDLSVYWYQQSLDQGLQFLIQYYNGEERAKGNILERFSAQQFPDLHSELNLSSLELGDSALYFCASSTRQGTNYGYTFGSGTRLTVV.